These 32 T cell receptor beta chains came from one sample sequenced in a study of tumor and adjacent non-tumor tissue in lung cancer. TCRbeta libraries were built with three rounds of nested PCR, modified from ARM-PCR. TCRdb re-called the multiplex PCR reads with MiXCR, one entry per CDR3 protein. Altogether about 140,000 distinct CDR3 sequences are present, approximately 66% being singletons, with the ten largest covering roughly 18%. The template was RNA from unsorted bulk tissue. Specimen: lung tumor tissue. The receptors were sampled from a man between 60 and 75 years old with small cell lung cancer.

This clonotype was counted many times. A read error may explain this, as a much larger clone is one base away. The genes are TRBV12-3 or TRBV12-4 and TRBJ2-3; D gene uncertain. The CDR3 sequence is 11 residues long. Between the trimmed V and J ends, which lost 6 bases and 5 bases, there was a span of 6 bases. CDR3 region: CASSSLDTQYF. CDR3 in DNA: TGTGCCAGCAGCTCCTTAGATACGCAGTATTTT.

In its sample, this clonotype was seen a few times. This chain links TRBV12-3 or TRBV12-4 with TRBJ2-1, with D unresolved. V was trimmed by 3 bases and J by 3 bases, leaving 9 bases between them. The CDR3 runs 14 residues. The CDR3 coding sequence is TGTGCCAGCAGTTTTAGTACCGGCTACAATGAGCAGTTCTTC. Protein: CASSFSTGYNEQFF.

The sample holds many counts of this clonotype. The J gene is TRBJ1-2, the V gene TRBV20-1; TRBD1 aligns across 9 bases. Germline CDR1 reads DFQATT; CDR2 reads SNEGSKA (reference sequence). The CDR3 spans 12 residues. J lost 8 bases, V lost 6 bases, and 7 bases had no gene match. CDR3 DNA: TGCAGTGCCGAACAGGGGGCGAGGGGCTACACCTTC. Its protein product is CSAEQGARGYTF.

A few counts support this clonotype. This chain uses TRBV28 with TRBJ2-7; 7 bases fit TRBD2. The CDR3 contains 14 residues. Trimming removed 7 bases from V and 6 bases from J; junction bases left unmatched: 12. Germline loops: CDR1 MDHEN, CDR2 SYDVKM. The CDR3 sequence: CASIEGGRRGEQYF. In DNA form, the CDR3 reads TGTGCCAGCATCGAGGGAGGGCGCCGGGGCGAGCAGTACTTC.

The rearrangement uses TRBV6-5 and TRBJ2-7; weak D call: TRBD1 (5 bases). CDR1 and CDR2 from the germline V gene are MNHEY and SVGAGI. Trimming cost V 8 bases and J 3 bases, with 14 bases left between them. The CDR3 contains 13 residues. The CDR3 bases are TGTGCCAGCTGCAGGGTCCTAGGCTACGAGCAGTACTTC. Protein product: CASCRVLGYEQYF.

The rearrangement joins TRBV12-3 or TRBV12-4 to TRBJ1-5, with no clear D. The CDR3 is made up of 13 amino acids. Trimming stripped 6 bases from V and 5 bases from J, with 11 bases between. CDR3 bases: TGTGCCAGCAGCCAGAAGGGAGATCAGCCCCAGCATTTT. Protein product: CASSQKGDQPQHF.

CDR3: CASSFLLGEEQFF. In DNA, the CDR3 is TGTGCCAGCAGCTTTCTTCTAGGTGAGGAGCAGTTCTTC. This rearrangement joins TRBV5-4 to TRBJ2-1; D ambiguous. There are 13 residues in the CDR3. Germline V gives CDR1 SGHNT, CDR2 YYREEE (reference sequence). Trimming stripped 2 bases from V and 10 bases from J, with 13 bases between.

There are a few counts of this clonotype. V is TRBV28 and J is TRBJ1-5; D may be TRBD1 (5 bases). Germline CDR1 is MDHEN and CDR2 is SYDVKM. Trimming took 6 bases from V and 2 from J, leaving 17 bases between them. This CDR3 spans 16 amino acids. CDR3 nucleotides: TGTGCCAGCAGCCGCGGGGGAGGAGGGGGCAATCAGCCCCAGCATTTT. The encoded protein is CASSRGGGGGNQPQHF.

Details on this clonotype: A much larger clone sits a single nucleotide away, making a read error possible. This chain connects TRBV6-5 to TRBJ2-3, with D possibly being TRBD1 (5 bases). The CDR3 loop spans 14 amino acids. Germline V gene data show CDR1 as MNHEY and CDR2 as SVGAGI. CDR3 region: CTSSPRGHTDTQYF. CDR3 in DNA: TGTACCAGCAGCCCCCGTGGACACACAGATACGCAGTATTTT.

By proportion, this clonotype is medium-sized. The chain uses TRBV20-1 and TRBJ2-1; D is unresolved. V was trimmed by 3 bases and J by 4 bases, leaving 7 bases between them. The CDR3 sequence is 12 residues long. The germline V gene encodes CDR1 DFQATT and CDR2 SNEGSKA (reference sequence). The CDR3 loop reads CSARGNYNEQFF. As DNA, the CDR3 is TGCAGTGCTAGGGGGAATTACAATGAGCAGTTCTTC.

This clonotype was seen ten or more times. V usage is TRBV20-1 and J usage is TRBJ2-1; a weak D match, TRBD1 (6 bases). Germline-derived CDR1 and CDR2 are DFQATT and SNEGSKA (reference sequence). Deletions cut 3 bases from V and 5 bases from J, with 11 bases between. The CDR3 extends over 13 amino acids. The CDR3: CSASQGGDNEQFF. CDR3 DNA: TGCAGTGCTAGCCAAGGGGGTGACAATGAGCAGTTCTTC.

The chain links TRBV11-2 to TRBJ2-7; D may be TRBD1 or TRBD2 (6 bases each). The CDR3 has 16 amino acids. The V end was cut by 2 bases, the J end by 3 bases, with 17 bases between. Germline CDR1 and CDR2: SGHAT and FQNNGV. CDR3 residues: CASSLSGVGGLYEQYF. The DNA of the CDR3 is TGTGCCAGCAGCTTATCAGGAGTCGGGGGCCTCTACGAGCAGTACTTC.

A note on this clonotype: Here the CDR3 omits its conserved ending phenylalanine or tryptophan, so a read error is the likely source. The gene calls are TRBV11-3 and TRBJ2-1; the match to TRBD2 covers 7 bases. CDR1 SGHNT and CDR2 YENEEA come from the germline V gene. This CDR3 is 15 amino acids long. Germline trimming cut 6 bases from V and 2 bases from J; bases unmatched to any gene: 7. CDR3 protein: CASRPSGIAYNEQFS. Written as DNA, the CDR3 is TGTGCCAGCAGACCAAGCGGGATAGCCTACAATGAGCAGTTCTCC.

This clonotype was seen ten or more times. The chain uses TRBV20-1 and TRBJ2-7; TRBD2 matches at 8 bases. The CDR3 runs to 13 residues. J was trimmed by 4 bases and V by 4 bases; bases with no gene match: 6. The germline CDR1 and CDR2 sequences are DFQATT and SNEGSKA (reference sequence). The chain's CDR3 is CSAKALAEYEQYF. The CDR3 region has the DNA TGCAGTGCTAAGGCACTAGCGGAATACGAGCAGTACTTC.

Details on this clonotype: At one boundary the junction diverges from the germline segment, which might be a read error. The V call is TRBV11-1, the J call TRBJ2-4; 13 positions agree with TRBD2. The length of the CDR3 is 19 residues. Germline-derived CDR1 and CDR2 are SGHAT and FQDESV (reference sequence). The chain's CDR3 is CASSRFPGLAGLSKNVQYF. The CDR3 region has the DNA TGTGCCAGCAGCCGCTTCCCGGGACTAGCGGGACTATCCAAAAACGTTCAGTACTTC. The full variable domain, its missing parts supplied by reference TRBV11-1 and TRBJ2-4, is EAEVAQSPRYKITEKSQAVAFWCDPISGHATLYWYRQILGQGPELLVQFQDESVVDDSQLPKDRFSAERLKGVDSTLKIQPAELGDSAMYLCASSRFPGLAGLSKNVQYFGAGTRLSVL.

The table lists this clonotype with a few counts. Sequence at one end of the junction differs from germline and may be a read error. V is TRBV12-3 or TRBV12-4 and J is TRBJ2-2; 8 nucleotides match TRBD1. The CDR3 consists of 13 residues. The CDR3 sequence is CACRTGLVGELFF. The CDR3, as DNA: TGTGCCTGCAGGACAGGGCTCGTCGGGGAGCTGTTTTTT.

The V gene is TRBV7-9, the J gene TRBJ1-2; D is unresolved. From germline, CDR1 is SEHNR and CDR2 FQNEAQ (reference sequence). CDR3 length equals 13 residues. V was clipped by 8 bases and J by 8 bases, with 18 bases between them. The CDR3 nucleotides are TGTGCCAGCGGCTCGCCCAAGGCTCACGGCTACACCTTC. Translated, it gives CASGSPKAHGYTF.

This clonotype appeared a single time. This chain joins TRBV11-3 and TRBJ2-1; D ambiguous. This CDR3 has 13 residues. V was shortened by 9 bases and J by 1 base, with 10 bases between the two germline ends. The germline V gene has CDR1 SGHNT and CDR2 YENEEA. CDR3 coding DNA: TGTGCCAGTAACTGGATGTCCTACAATGAGCAGTTCTTC. Translated: CASNWMSYNEQFF.

With respect to this clonotype: An end of the junction differs from the germline gene, which may be a read error. The genes are TRBV20-1 and TRBJ2-7; D possibly corresponds to TRBD2 (6 bases). Per germline, CDR1 DFQATT and CDR2 SNEGSKA (reference sequence). The length of the CDR3 is 14 residues. CDR3 coding DNA: TGCAGTGCTAGAGATACCGGGAGCCCCTACAAGCAGTACTTC. Its protein product is CSARDTGSPYKQYF.

This clonotype was detected a few times. The DNA for the CDR3 is TGTGCCAGCAGTTTATTGGGACTAGCGGGAGGGAGGTGGAATGAGCAGTTCTTC. It yields the protein CASSLLGLAGGRWNEQFF. The V call is TRBV28, the J call TRBJ2-1, with 16 bases identical to TRBD2. This CDR3 comprises 18 residues. V shed 1 base and J 7 bases; nucleotides not matched to a gene: 7. From germline, CDR1 is MDHEN and CDR2 SYDVKM.

The chain recombines TRBV20-1 with TRBJ2-3; no clear D gene. The germline gives CDR1 DFQATT, CDR2 SNEGSKA (reference sequence). CDR3 length equals 14 residues. Trimming took 4 bases from V and 3 from J, leaving 14 bases between them. Here the CDR3 reads CSATRAEVTDTQYF. CDR3 nucleotides: TGCAGTGCTACGCGAGCCGAGGTTACAGATACGCAGTATTTT.

The sample holds a few counts of this clonotype. It is likely a read error, because the conserved phenylalanine at the end of the CDR3 is missing. This chain links TRBV13 with TRBJ2-7, with D unresolved. The CDR3 is 12 amino acids. Trimming cost V 4 bases and J 7 bases, with 11 bases left between them. Germline V gives CDR1 PRHDT, CDR2 FYEKMQ (reference sequence). The CDR3 protein is CASSYGGYEQYI. The DNA of the CDR3 is TGTGCCAGCAGCTACGGTGGTTATGAGCAGTACATC.

Worth noting for this clonotype: A read error may account for a junction end that differs from germline. The chain couples TRBV11-2 to TRBJ2-3; 15 positions match TRBD2. The CDR3 totals 18 residues. The germline CDR1 and CDR2 sequences are SGHAT and FQNNGV. In nucleotides, the CDR3 is TGTGGCAGCAGCTCCCGGACTAGCGGGAGGGCCGGGGCAGATACGCAGTATTTT. It yields the protein CGSSSRTSGRAGADTQYF.

The chain uses TRBV5-6 and TRBJ2-1, with a tentative D call TRBD2 (6 bases). Germline loops: CDR1 SGHDT, CDR2 YYEEEE. This CDR3 has 19 residues. V lost 4 bases to trimming and J lost 1 base, with 24 bases between them. The CDR3 here is CASSLTGVTEGRSYNEQFF. For the CDR3, the DNA is TGTGCCAGCAGCCTGACGGGAGTTACGGAAGGGCGATCCTACAATGAGCAGTTCTTC.

The rearrangement joins TRBV2 to TRBJ2-1; tentative D call: TRBD2 (6 bases). The V end was cut by 6 bases, the J end by 6 bases, with 18 bases between. Germline V lookup: CDR1 SNHLY, CDR2 FYNNEI. This CDR3 has 15 residues. The CDR3 region is CASRTSGNRVNEQFF. The CDR3, as DNA: TGTGCCAGCAGGACTAGTGGGAATCGGGTCAATGAGCAGTTCTTC.

This clonotype was picked up a small number of times. The rearrangement joins TRBV6-1 to TRBJ1-5; the D gene is possibly TRBD1 (5 bases). The V and J ends lost 3 bases and 2 bases respectively, with 8 bases between them. This CDR3 comprises 14 residues. CDR1 and CDR2 from the germline V gene are MNHNS and SASEGT. In DNA, the CDR3 is TGTGCCAGCAGTGACTCCAGGGGCAATCAGCCCCAGCATTTT. Translation gives CASSDSRGNQPQHF.

This clonotype came up many times. The V gene is TRBV4-1, the J gene TRBJ2-1, with D tentatively TRBD2 (5 bases). The V and J ends lost 3 bases and 8 bases respectively, with 8 bases between them. Germline V gene lookup returns CDR1 MGHRA and CDR2 YSYEKL. The CDR3 extends over 12 amino acids. CDR3 region: CASSQDLYEQFF. The CDR3, as DNA: TGCGCCAGCAGCCAGGACTTATATGAGCAGTTCTTC.

This chain joins TRBV6-2 or TRBV6-3 and TRBJ2-7, with TRBD1 matching over 7 bases. This CDR3 is 13 amino acids long. Germline V gene sequence: CDR1 MNHEY, CDR2 SVGEGT. Trimming at V came to 3 bases and at J to 11 bases, leaving 10 bases not matched to a gene. The CDR3 DNA is TGTGCCAGCAGTTATAAGGGGGCCTACGAAAAGTACTTC. It encodes CASSYKGAYEKYF.

The chain links TRBV29-1 to TRBJ2-5; 7 bases map to TRBD2. The V gene's germline CDR1 is SQVTM and CDR2 ANQGSEA. Germline trimming cut 2 bases from V and 1 base from J; bases unmatched to any gene: 4. The CDR3 consists of 14 residues. The CDR3: CSVERGRGQETQYF. The CDR3 DNA sequence: TGCAGCGTTGAACGGGGGAGGGGCCAAGAGACCCAGTACTTC.

The rearrangement joins TRBV12-3 or TRBV12-4 to TRBJ2-1; 9 nucleotides match TRBD2. After removal of 7 bases from V and 5 bases from J, the junction contained 6 bases not matched to a gene. The CDR3 spans 14 residues. The CDR3: CASTRGRAHNEQFF. In DNA, the CDR3 is TGTGCCAGCACGCGCGGGAGGGCCCACAATGAGCAGTTCTTC.

As regards this clonotype: A much larger clone lies one base from this, so it may be a read error. J is TRBJ1-2 and V is TRBV6-5, with 7 nucleotides matching TRBD1. The CDR3 length is 14 residues. From germline, CDR1 is MNHEY and CDR2 SVGAGI. V gave up 9 bases and J gave up 4 bases; unmatched junction bases: 11. The CDR3 DNA follows: TGTGCCAGGAGTAAACTCGACAGGGTCTATGGCTACACCTTC. Translating gives CARSKLDRVYGYTF.

Concerning this clonotype: This likely comes from a read error, as the CDR3 has no conserved phenylalanine or tryptophan at its end. The V and J genes are TRBV4-1 and TRBJ2-7; 8 bases fit TRBD2. This CDR3 spans 19 amino acids. Germline CDR1 is MGHRA and CDR2 is YSYEKL. The CDR3: CASSPKGLVGLRSSYEQYI. The CDR3 DNA reads TGCGCCAGCAGCCCAAAGGGACTAGTGGGATTGAGGAGCTCCTACGAACAGTACATC.